The 2 T cell receptor beta chains listed next were all sequenced from one sample in a study of cytomegalovirus exposure and HLA in healthy donors. PCR primers comprised 60 Vbeta and 13 Jbeta primers. Measured with immunoSEQ multiplex PCR; TCRdb has only the in-frame clones, and not every one. The repertoire includes about 150,000 clones, 70% to 90% of them detected once, and approximately 2% sits in the top ten. Material for sequencing was PBMCs. The receptor source for this set is a woman aged 18-35 years in good health and CMV-seronegative.

The chain employs TRBV6-1 and TRBJ1-1, with D possibly TRBD1 on 6 matching bases. CDR1 and CDR2 (germline): MNHNS, SASEGT. V lost 8 bases and J 0 bases, leaving 10 bases between the germline ends. The length of the CDR3 is 13 residues. The CDR3 region is CASQGNMNTEAFF. The CDR3 nucleotides read TGTGCCAGCCAGGGGAACATGAACACTGAAGCTTTCTTT.

This clone has only one observation. This chain joins TRBV9 and TRBJ1-3, with D maybe TRBD1 (6 bases). Germline V lookup: CDR1 SGDLS, CDR2 YYNGEE. V was trimmed by 4 bases and J by 3 bases, leaving 20 bases between them. The CDR3 totals 17 residues. The CDR3 DNA reads TGTGCCAGCAGCCCCAGGGGCTCCCGGGTACTTGGAAACACCATATATTTT. Encoded protein: CASSPRGSRVLGNTIYF.